The entry below describes one TCR beta chain. V shed 6 bases and J 5 bases; nucleotides not matched to a gene: 21. The CDR3 covers 18 residues. Germline V gene lookup returns CDR1 MDHEN and CDR2 SYDVKM. The authors' processing: How many nucleated cells were present was estimated from reference gene primer amplification. Sequencing used immunoSEQ multiplex PCR; TCRdb keeps in-frame clones, though not all of them. V, J and clone size were drawn from that table, and D and trimming were deduced from the DNA. Of fewer than 400,000 clones in the sample, around 86% are singletons; the top ten hold 4% to 6%. Enrollees, about 18 to 90 years old, lived in approximately 25 US areas. Assignment of participants to cohorts was predicated upon participant-reported clinical history. This sample is part of a study of blood T cell repertoires in COVID-19. Study-wide background: Collection of acute and convalescent COVID-19 samples took place in the United States, Italy and Spain.

The chain has TRBV28 and TRBJ2-7; TRBD2 matches 8 bases. The source material was PBMCs or T cells enriched from blood (not recorded which). The receptor's source is a man in his sixties who had recovered from COVID-19. The CDR3 sequence: CASRGGLGRSNQADEQYF. CDR3 DNA sequence: TGTGCCAGCAGGGGGGGACTAGGACGTAGCAATCAGGCCGACGAGCAGTACTTC.